These 17 T cell receptor beta chains were all obtained from the same sample, sequenced in a study of T cell changes during pregnancy in multiple sclerosis. Profiled with immunoSEQ multiplex PCR; TCRdb holds only in-frame clones, not every one. This sample has about 30,000 clones, with about nine tenths found just once. This specimen was CD4+ T cells from peripheral blood mononuclear cells, taken in the second trimester of pregnancy. These TCRs come from a female donor in good health, enrolled as a control in a pregnancy study.

The chain links TRBV5-1 to TRBJ2-1; D is possibly TRBD1 (7 bases). The CDR3 spans 16 residues. CDR1 and CDR2 from the germline V gene are SGHRS and YFSETQ. Trimming removed 4 bases at V and 0 bases at J, with 14 bases between. The CDR3: CASSQGGTNSYNEQFF. The CDR3 DNA sequence: TGCGCCAGCAGCCAGGGGGGCACCAACTCCTACAATGAGCAGTTCTTC.

The V and J genes are TRBV30 and TRBJ2-2; 10 nucleotides agree with TRBD2. Germline CDR1 is GTSNPN and CDR2 is SVGIG (reference sequence). The CDR3 consists of 15 residues. V gave up 0 bases and J gave up 6 bases; unmatched junction bases: 4. Written as DNA, the CDR3 is TGTGCCTGGAGTGTACGTCTAGCGGGAGCCGGGGAGCTGTTTTTT. As protein: CAWSVRLAGAGELFF.

The chain couples TRBV19 to TRBJ2-1; possible D gene TRBD2, 7 bases. Between the trimmed V and J ends, which lost 3 bases and 6 bases, there was a span of 18 bases. The V gene's germline CDR1 is LNHDA and CDR2 SQIVND (reference sequence). The CDR3 runs to 16 residues. As DNA, the CDR3 is TGTGCCAGTAGTATCCCTGCGGGGGCGGCGGGCAATGAGCAGTTCTTC. It specifies CASSIPAGAAGNEQFF.

This chain uses TRBV29-1 with TRBJ1-3; D remains ambiguous. Per germline, CDR1 SQVTM and CDR2 ANQGSEA. V was cut by 4 bases and J by 0 bases, with 10 bases left in between. The CDR3 extends over 14 amino acids. Written as DNA, the CDR3 is TGCAGCGTTGCGGCGGGGAACTCTGGAAACACCATATATTTT. It specifies CSVAAGNSGNTIYF.

This rearrangement joins TRBV7-9 to TRBJ2-5, with 11 bases matching TRBD2. CDR1 is SEHNR, CDR2 FQNEAQ, per germline (reference sequence). V was pared by 1 base and J by 1 base, with 2 bases of the junction left unmatched. The CDR3 is 16 amino acids. The CDR3 is CASSLGGTSGQETQYF. The CDR3 nucleotides are TGTGCCAGCAGCTTAGGGGGGACTAGCGGCCAAGAGACCCAGTACTTC.

CDR3 DNA: TGTGCCTGGAGCCCCCTGACAGGGACGAATGAAGCTTTCTTT. Protein sequence: CAWSPLTGTNEAFF. The chain employs TRBV30 and TRBJ1-1; TRBD1 matches 7 bases. CDR3 size: 14 residues. V trimming: 3 bases; J trimming: 7 bases; junction bases outside the gene matches: 11. The germline V gene has CDR1 GTSNPN and CDR2 SVGIG (reference sequence).

This clone has just one count. One end of the junction varies from germline; a read error may be responsible. The genes are TRBV7-7 and TRBJ2-1, with D maybe TRBD2 (6 bases). Per germline, CDR1 SSHAT and CDR2 FNYEAQ (reference sequence). This CDR3 spans 14 amino acids. The CDR3 here is CASSPSGVYNEQFF. CDR3 in DNA: TGTGCTAGCAGCCCATCGGGGGTCTACAATGAGCAGTTCTTC.

The chain is built from TRBV7-2 and TRBJ2-4; 7 bases agree with TRBD1. The junction had 7 bases not matched to a gene; V was cut back by 5 bases and J by 9 bases. The germline V gene encodes CDR1 SGHTA and CDR2 FQGNSA. CDR3 size: 13 residues. The CDR3 sequence is CASSIRDRAIQYF. CDR3 sequence (DNA): TGTGCCAGCAGCATCCGGGACAGAGCCATTCAGTACTTC. The full variable domain, with the rest looked up from reference TRBV7-2 and TRBJ2-4, is GAGVSQSPSNKVTEKGKDVELRCDPISGHTALYWYRQSLGQGLEFLIYFQGNSAPDKSGLPSDRFSAERTGGSVSTLTIQRTQQEDSAVYLCASSIRDRAIQYFGAGTRLSVL.

This chain joins TRBV2 and TRBJ1-2; D gene unclear. This CDR3 contains 14 residues. Germline-derived CDR1 and CDR2 are SNHLY and FYNNEI. V was pared by 2 bases and J by 7 bases, with 14 bases between. The CDR3, as DNA: TGTGCCAGCAGTGAAAGAGGGAGGCGAAGTGGCTACACCTTC. The encoded protein is CASSERGRRSGYTF.

This chain connects TRBV19 to TRBJ1-2; D gene unclear. The CDR3 runs to 13 residues. Looked up from germline, CDR1 is LNHDA and CDR2 is SQIVND (reference sequence). The germline V and J ends were trimmed by 5 bases and 8 bases, with 15 bases remaining between them. The CDR3 DNA reads TGTGCCAGTAGTTTCCCAGGAGGACGGGGCTACACCTTC. Protein sequence: CASSFPGGRGYTF.

V and J are TRBV6-6 and TRBJ2-5, with D perhaps matching TRBD2 (5 bases). CDR1 MNHNY and CDR2 SVGAGI come from the germline V gene (reference sequence). The CDR3 is 14 residues long. The V end lost 4 bases, the J end lost 5 bases, and 14 bases lay between the germline ends. The CDR3 DNA reads as TGTGCCAGCAGTTTTCCGGGGATGGGGGAGACCCAGTACTTC. This translates into CASSFPGMGETQYF.

This chain connects TRBV7-2 to TRBJ1-2; TRBD1 matches at 7 bases. The CDR3 extends over 13 amino acids. With 10 bases clipped from V and 2 bases from J, the junction kept 7 bases outside the gene matches. CDR1 is SGHTA, CDR2 FQGNSA, per germline. CDR3 sequence (DNA): TGTGCCACTCAGACAGGGAACAACTATGGCTACACCTTC. Translating gives CATQTGNNYGYTF. Supplemented by reference TRBV7-2 and TRBJ1-2, the full variable domain reads GAGVSQSPSNKVTEKGKDVELRCDPISGHTALYWYRQSLGQGLEFLIYFQGNSAPDKSGLPSDRFSAERTGGSVSTLTIQRTQQEDSAVYLCATQTGNNYGYTFGSGTRLTVV.

The chain combines TRBV5-1 with TRBJ1-1, with 7 bases aligning to TRBD1. This CDR3 region has 15 residues. Germline V gene sequence: CDR1 SGHRS, CDR2 YFSETQ. After removal of 2 bases from V and 0 bases from J, the junction contained 4 bases not matched to a gene. CDR3 sequence reads: CASSLSTGMNTEAFF. The CDR3 DNA follows: TGCGCCAGCAGCTTATCGACAGGGATGAACACTGAAGCTTTCTTT.

The chain is built from TRBV27 and TRBJ2-1, with TRBD2 matching 13 bases. The ends lost 7 bases at V and 3 bases at J; junction bases unmatched: 9. The germline V gene has CDR1 MNHEY and CDR2 SMNVEV (reference sequence). The length of the CDR3 is 17 residues. The CDR3 protein is CASNTLRTSGSYNEQFF. CDR3 in DNA: TGTGCCAGCAACACGCTAAGGACTAGCGGGAGCTACAATGAGCAGTTCTTC.

This clone is a singleton in its sample. The chain combines TRBV28 with TRBJ1-2; no clear D gene. Germline-derived CDR1 and CDR2 are MDHEN and SYDVKM. CDR3 length equals 14 residues. The ends were cut back, 5 bases at V and 7 bases at J, with 17 bases in the middle. CDR3 residues: CASSHITAEGGYTF. Here the CDR3 DNA reads TGTGCCAGCAGTCACATAACAGCCGAAGGTGGCTACACCTTC.

This chain joins TRBV6-1 and TRBJ2-2; no firm D call. CDR3 length equals 9 residues. Germline loops: CDR1 MNHNS, CDR2 SASEGT. Trimming removed 10 bases from V and 6 bases from J, with 3 bases in between. The CDR3 DNA is TGTGCCACATCCGGGGAGCTGTTTTTT. Protein product: CATSGELFF.

This clone was counted once. V and J are TRBV18 and TRBJ1-1; weak D call: TRBD1 (6 bases). The CDR3 loop spans 13 amino acids. The V gene lost 3 bases and the J gene lost 4 bases, with 9 bases spanning the gap. From germline, CDR1 is KGHSH and CDR2 LQKENI. CDR3 nucleotides: TGTGCCAGCTCACCGATCAGGGGCACTGAAGCTTTCTTT. Encoded protein: CASSPIRGTEAFF. Together with reference TRBV18 and TRBJ1-1, the CDR3 gives the full variable domain: NAGVMQNPRHLVRRRGQEARLRCSPMKGHSHVYWYRQLPEEGLKFMVYLQKENIIDESGMPKERFSAEFPKEGPSILRIQQVVRGDSAAYFCASSPIRGTEAFFGQGTRLTVV.